This T cell receptor beta chain was recorded in a study of blood T cell repertoires in COVID-19. Study details: The United States, Italy and Spain were the sources of the acute and convalescent COVID-19 samples.

Germline CDR1 LNHDA, CDR2 SQIVND (reference sequence). The length of the CDR3 is 15 residues. With 7 bases clipped from V and 5 bases from J, the junction kept 8 bases outside the gene matches. Produced via immunoSEQ multiplex PCR; TCRdb's table is partial and in-frame only. Of about 82,000 clones listed, 85% were seen once; the top ten hold 15% to 20%. The chain couples TRBV19 to TRBJ1-5, with 10 bases matching TRBD1. This receptor was taken from a man older than 75 with active or convalescent COVID-19. The sequenced sample consisted of peripheral blood. Here the CDR3 reads CASTTGQGQYQPQHF. DNA for the CDR3: TGTGCCAGTACTACGGGACAGGGGCAATATCAGCCCCAGCATTTT. Together with reference TRBV19 and TRBJ1-5, the CDR3 gives the full variable domain: DGGITQSPKYLFRKEGQNVTLSCEQNLNHDAMYWYRQDPGQGLRLIYYSQIVNDFQKGDIAEGYSVSREKKESFPLTVTSAQKNPTAFYLCASTTGQGQYQPQHFGDGTRLSIL.